This record covers a single T cell receptor (beta chain). Its antigen is not known. This sample was taken from a study of T cell responses to AZD1222 COVID-19 vaccine. Study conclusions and caveats: CD4 TCRs associated with vaccination spanned spike, dominating at 160-218 and 743-854. Sampling that yielded the repertoires occurred only after the peak T cell response. Baseline antibody screening turned up just a handful of seropositive AZD1222 recipients.

The germline V gene has CDR1 SGHTA and CDR2 FQGNSA. CDR3 length: 15 amino acids. V lost 5 bases and J 4 bases, leaving 17 bases between the germline ends. Repertoires were generated with immunoSEQ multiplex PCR, while TCRdb's copy carries only in-frame clones and drops some. Found here are 150,000 to 250,000 clones, 91% of them singletons; the top ten hold around 3.6%. Sample: peripheral blood, taken 28 days after the second AZD1222 dose. This clonotype originated in an adult who received the AZD1222 COVID-19 vaccine. V gene TRBV7-2 combines with J gene TRBJ1-2; no definite D call. The CDR3 coding sequence is TGTGCCAGCAGCCAACGGTGGGTTTCGGGCTATGGCTACACCTTC. Translation: CASSQRWVSGYGYTF.